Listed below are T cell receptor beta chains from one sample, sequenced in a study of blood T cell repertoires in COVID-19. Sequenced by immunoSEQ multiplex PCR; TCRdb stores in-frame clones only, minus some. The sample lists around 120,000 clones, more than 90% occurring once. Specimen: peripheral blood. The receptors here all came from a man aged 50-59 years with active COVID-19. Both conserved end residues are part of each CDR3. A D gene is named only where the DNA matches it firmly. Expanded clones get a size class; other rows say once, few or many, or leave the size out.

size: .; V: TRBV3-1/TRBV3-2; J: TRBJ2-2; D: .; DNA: TGTGCCAGCAGCCAAGGACAGGCAACCGGGGAGCTGTTTTTT; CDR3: CASSQGQATGELFF
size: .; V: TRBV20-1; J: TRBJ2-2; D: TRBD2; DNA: TGCAGTGCTAGTGCTAGCGGGAGCACCGGGGAGCTGTTTTTT; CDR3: CSASASGSTGELFF
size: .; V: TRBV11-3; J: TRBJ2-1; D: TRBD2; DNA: TGTGCCAGCAGCCTGCGGGAGGTATTTTACAATGAGCAGTTCTTC; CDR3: CASSLREVFYNEQFF
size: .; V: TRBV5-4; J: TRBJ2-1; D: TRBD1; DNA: TGTGCCAGCAGCTTGAGGGGGCCCGCCGGCAATGAGCAGTTCTTC; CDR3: CASSLRGPAGNEQFF
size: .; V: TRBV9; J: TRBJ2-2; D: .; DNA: TGTGCCAGCAGCGCACCGGGACACGGGGAGCTGTTTTTT; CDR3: CASSAPGHGELFF
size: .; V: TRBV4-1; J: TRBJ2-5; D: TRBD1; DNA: TGCGCCAGCAGCCATGGACAGGGGGGTTGGGAGACCCAGTACTTC; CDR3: CASSHGQGGWETQYF
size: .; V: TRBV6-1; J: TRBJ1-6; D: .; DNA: TGTGCCAGCAGTGAAGTCTACTCGGCTAGGTCCTATAATTCACCCCTCCACTTT; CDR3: CASSEVYSARSYNSPLHF
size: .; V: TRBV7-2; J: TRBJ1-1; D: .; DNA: TGTGCCAGCAGCTCGGGTCCACTGGCTGAAGCTTTCTTT; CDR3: CASSSGPLAEAFF
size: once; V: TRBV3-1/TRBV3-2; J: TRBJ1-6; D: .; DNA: TGTGCCAGCAGCAGCGGAGCGGCTGTTCGTTCACCCCTCCACTTT; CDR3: CASSSGAAVRSPLHF
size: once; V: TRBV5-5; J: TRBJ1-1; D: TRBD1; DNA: TGTGCCAGCAGATTCCAGGGGGGCTGGAACACTGAAGCTTTCTTT; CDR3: CASRFQGGWNTEAFF
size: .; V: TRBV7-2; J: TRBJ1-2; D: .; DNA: TGTGCCAGCAGCTCAGACACCTTCTATGGCTACACCTTC; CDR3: CASSSDTFYGYTF
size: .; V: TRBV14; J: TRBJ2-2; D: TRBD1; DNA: TGTGCCAGCAGCCTCAGGGGGAGCACCGGGGAGCTGTTTTTT; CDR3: CASSLRGSTGELFF
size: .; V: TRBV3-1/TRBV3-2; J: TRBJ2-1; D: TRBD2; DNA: TGTGCCAGCAGCAGGGGTAGCGTGGGAGGGCCGCTGGAGCAGTTCTTC; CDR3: CASSRGSVGGPLEQFF
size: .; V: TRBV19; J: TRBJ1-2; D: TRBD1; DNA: TGTGCCAGTCAATCACGTGGGACAGCATATGGCTACACCTTC; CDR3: CASQSRGTAYGYTF
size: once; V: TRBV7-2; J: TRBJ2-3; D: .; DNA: TGTGCCAGCAGCTTGGGAGTCACAGATACGCAGTATTTT; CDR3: CASSLGVTDTQYF
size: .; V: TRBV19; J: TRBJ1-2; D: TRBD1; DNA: TGTGCCAGTACTCCCACGGGACAGGGGGCAATTGGCTACACCTTC; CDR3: CASTPTGQGAIGYTF
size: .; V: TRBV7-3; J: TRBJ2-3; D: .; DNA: TGTGCCAGCAGCCCGGGACTTTTAACTAGCACAGATACGCAGTATTTT; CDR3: CASSPGLLTSTDTQYF
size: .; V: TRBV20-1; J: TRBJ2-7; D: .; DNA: TGCAGTGCTAGTCGGCAGGGGATCGACGAGCAGTACTTC; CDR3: CSASRQGIDEQYF
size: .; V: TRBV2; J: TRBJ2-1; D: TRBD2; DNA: TGTGCCAGCAGTAGGGCTAGCGGGACCTACAATGAGCAGTTCTTC; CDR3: CASSRASGTYNEQFF
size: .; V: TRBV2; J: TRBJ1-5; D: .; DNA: TGTGCCAGCAGTGGGCAGAAGAATCAGCCCCAGCATTTT; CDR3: CASSGQKNQPQHF
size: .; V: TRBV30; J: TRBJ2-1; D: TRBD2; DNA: TGTGCCTGGAGTGCCACCAGCGGGAGATACAATGAGCAGTTCTTC; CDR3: CAWSATSGRYNEQFF
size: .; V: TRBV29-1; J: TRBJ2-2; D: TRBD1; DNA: TGCAGCGTTGCCGGGACAGAGATCGGGGAGCTGTTTTTT; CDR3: CSVAGTEIGELFF
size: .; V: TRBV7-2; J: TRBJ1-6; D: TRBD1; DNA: TGTGCCAGCAGCCAGACAGGGGATTCACCCCTCCACTTT; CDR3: CASSQTGDSPLHF
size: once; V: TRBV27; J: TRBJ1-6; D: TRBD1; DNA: TGTGCCAGCAGAATCAGGACAGGGAGCAACCGTTCACCCCTCCACTTT; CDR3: CASRIRTGSNRSPLHF
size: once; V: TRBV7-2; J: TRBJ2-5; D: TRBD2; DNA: TGTGCCAGCAGCGCGGGACTAGGGAGGCAAGAGACCCAGTACTTC; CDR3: CASSAGLGRQETQYF
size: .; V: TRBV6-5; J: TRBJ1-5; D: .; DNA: TGTGCCAGCACCTCAGGGTTATACAATCAGCCCCAGCATTTT; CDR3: CASTSGLYNQPQHF
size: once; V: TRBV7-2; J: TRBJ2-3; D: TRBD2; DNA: TGTGCCAGCAGCTGGGGGACTCGCGGGGGGGCCACAGATACGCAGTATTTT; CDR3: CASSWGTRGGATDTQYF
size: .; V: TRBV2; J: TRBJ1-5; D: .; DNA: TGTGCCAGCAGTTGGACAGACAATCAGCCCCAGCATTTT; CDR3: CASSWTDNQPQHF
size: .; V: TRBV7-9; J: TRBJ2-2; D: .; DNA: TGTGCCAGCAGCTTAGCGGAGGGACTTACCGGGGAGCTGTTTTTT; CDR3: CASSLAEGLTGELFF
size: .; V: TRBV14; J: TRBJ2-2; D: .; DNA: TGTGCCAGCAGCTCCGGGGTCCACTCCGGGACCGGGGAGCTGTTTTTT; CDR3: CASSSGVHSGTGELFF
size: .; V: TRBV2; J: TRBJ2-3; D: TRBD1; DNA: TGTGCCAGCAGAGGGGACAGTAGCACAGATACGCAGTATTTT; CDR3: CASRGDSSTDTQYF
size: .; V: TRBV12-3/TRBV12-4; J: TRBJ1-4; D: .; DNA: TGTGCCAGCAGTTTCCGGTCGGAAAAACTGTTTTTT; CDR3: CASSFRSEKLFF
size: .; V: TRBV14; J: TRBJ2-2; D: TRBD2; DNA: TGTGCCAGCAGCCAATCCGGACTAGCGGGAGGGCCTTTTCTAGCCGGGGAGCTGTTTTTT; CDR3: CASSQSGLAGGPFLAGELFF
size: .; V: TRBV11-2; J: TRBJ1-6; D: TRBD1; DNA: TGTGCCAGCAGCTCCGGGACAGGCAGGTCACCCCTCCACTTT; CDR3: CASSSGTGRSPLHF
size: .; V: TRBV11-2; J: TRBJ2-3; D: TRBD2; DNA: TGTGCCAGCAGCCCCGGGACTAGCGCGGATACGCAGTATTTT; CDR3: CASSPGTSADTQYF
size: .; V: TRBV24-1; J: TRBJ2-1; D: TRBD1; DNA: TGTGCCACCAGTGACCCCGGGACAGGGGGCCTCTATGAGCAGTTCTTC; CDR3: CATSDPGTGGLYEQFF
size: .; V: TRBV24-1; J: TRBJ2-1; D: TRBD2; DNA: TGTGCCACCAGTGATACTGGACTAGCGGGAGGTGAGCAGTTCTTC; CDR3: CATSDTGLAGGEQFF
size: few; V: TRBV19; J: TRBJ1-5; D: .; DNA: TGTGCCAGTAGTAACAGCCTTAGCAATCAGCCCCAGCATTTT; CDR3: CASSNSLSNQPQHF
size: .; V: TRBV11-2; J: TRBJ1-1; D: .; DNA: TGTGCCAGCAGCCTCGCGGGGGGGTACGGCACTGAAGCTTTCTTT; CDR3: CASSLAGGYGTEAFF
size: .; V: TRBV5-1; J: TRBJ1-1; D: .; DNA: TGCGCCAGCAGCTTGAAACAGGGCGCTTTTACTGAAGCTTTCTTT; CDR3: CASSLKQGAFTEAFF
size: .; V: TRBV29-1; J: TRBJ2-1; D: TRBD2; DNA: TGCAGCGTTGGTCCTAGCGGTTCCTACAATGAGCAGTTCTTC; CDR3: CSVGPSGSYNEQFF
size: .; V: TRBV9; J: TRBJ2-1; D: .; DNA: TGTGCCAGCAGCGTACTCACTAGTAATAGCGAGCAGTTCTTC; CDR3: CASSVLTSNSEQFF
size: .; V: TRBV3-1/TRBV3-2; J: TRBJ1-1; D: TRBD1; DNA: TGTGCCAGCAGCCGGGGCTTCCTACAGGGGACGAACACTGAAGCTTTCTTT; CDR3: CASSRGFLQGTNTEAFF
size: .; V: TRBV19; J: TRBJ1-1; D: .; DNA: TGTGCCAGTAGTCCAGGGGTGGGGACTGAAGCTTTCTTT; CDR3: CASSPGVGTEAFF